Listed here is a single T cell receptor beta chain. The specificity of this receptor is unknown. One base away there is no much larger clone; base qualities are not given. TCRbeta CDR3 regions were amplified from genomic DNA using the immunoSEQ Assay, a bias-controlled multiplex PCR. The published analysis was carried out like this. Nucleated cell counts per sample were estimated from amplification of reference gene primers within the assay. To quantify the absolute abundance of each unique TCRbeta CDR3 rearrangement, sequence reads were collapsed and filtered. For each sample, productive Simpson clonality was calculated by taking the square root of Simpson's diversity index across productive rearrangements. Here the immuneACCESS table is served through TCRdb, limited to in-frame sequences with V and J called. Missing clones are a known gap in these copies; in checked studies unresolved V genes cover under half, and the rest lacks a known reason. V and J calls and clone size follow that table, whereas D and trimming were derived from the DNA. For this sample there are 160,000 or so clones; 70% to 90% appear just once. 5.4% of the sample is held by the ten biggest clonotypes.

These data come from a study of blood T cell repertoires in COVID-19 (dated by TCRdb to 2018 to 2021). A note on the overall study: The collaborator samples originated in the United States, Italy and Spain and spanned the acute and convalescent phases of COVID-19. The material from the prospective study consisted of cDNA or gDNA derived from T cells, B-cell-depleted T cells, or PBMCs. Subjects who had been exposed to COVID-19, were actively infected with it, or had recovered from it provided the deeply sampled blood TCRbeta repertoires that made up the dataset. The repertoires were released in a freely available public database meant as a resource for research on the immune response to SARS-CoV-2. The samples were drawn from the first 160 participants of the ongoing ImmuneRACE study and from some 1,300 subjects provided by 6 global collaborators. Nearly every sample came with metadata listing a de-identified subject ID, COVID-19 status, age in years and sex. HLA class I and class II types, where available, came from metadata supplied by the sample provider rather than from assay-based typing.

Summary of the overall study and its limitations: Clinical and demographic metadata were provided uncurated, with the amount varying by source and participant.

At one collaborating source in Seattle, patients were enrolled during active infection and were followed longitudinally through the course of disease. Collaborating institutions collected whole blood in K2EDTA tubes following their own protocols. Collaborator samples were shipped for TCRbeta analysis as frozen whole blood, isolated PBMCs, or DNA extracted from either sample type. CDR1 SNHLY and CDR2 FYNNEI were looked up in the germline V gene. Compared with germline, V lacks 5 bases and J lacks 5 bases; bases without a gene match: 8. The CDR3 holds 14 amino acids from the cysteine to the phenylalanine. Kept here is only the CDR3 DNA, which spans 42 bases and is read in frame from base 1.

Source material: peripheral blood. The sequence derives from a woman aged 45-65 years with COVID-19, enrolled during active disease. The chain joins TRBV2 to TRBJ1-2, and 7 junction bases match TRBD1. The nucleotide sequence is TGTGCCAGCAGTAGCGGCAGGGGGGATTATGGCTACACCTTC. Translated, it reads CASSSGRGDYGYTF.